What follows is one TCR beta chain and its context. This specimen comes from a study of Ad26.COV2.S vaccination and SARS-CoV-2 variants. The V segment lost 7 bases and the J segment 0 bases; nucleotides outside the gene matches: 3. The CDR3 loop spans 14 amino acids. The germline V gene has CDR1 ENHRY and CDR2 SYGVKD. Treatment: roughly 19 received Ad26.COV2.S at low or high dose, single or two shots; roughly five received placebo; per-sample allocation not given. At day 63 after the first vaccine or placebo injection, samples were drawn. Produced via immunoSEQ multiplex PCR; TCRdb's table is partial and in-frame only. The table includes about 390,000 clones, around 93% detected once.

This chain joins TRBV10-3 and TRBJ2-1; TRBD2 matches at 7 bases. The receptor was derived from a person aged 18-60 years who received the Ad26.COV2.S COVID-19 vaccine or a placebo. The material sequenced was peripheral blood, taken in a trial of Ad26.COV2.S vaccine versus placebo. The CDR3 region is CAIKPGGSYNEQFF. For the CDR3, the DNA is TGTGCCATCAAACCGGGGGGCTCCTACAATGAGCAGTTCTTC.